This T cell receptor beta chain emerged from a study of T cells in localized non-small cell lung cancer. Method: immunoSEQ multiplex PCR; TCRdb's copy keeps in-frame clones and lacks some. The repertoire has tens of thousands of clones, approximately 86% of them found once; the top ten carry about 16%. Study results and caveats: Out of the top 100 tumor clones, a median approximately 50 were seen in adjacent lung.

The CDR3 length is 15 residues. V was clipped by 2 bases and J by 4 bases; unmatched bases: 4. Germline assignment: CDR1 SGHVS and CDR2 FQNEAQ. In the case of this clone: The antigen remains undetermined.

The receptor's source is a man between 35 and 75 years old with stage I squamous cell lung carcinoma. The starting material was peripheral blood, obtained before any cancer treatment. The chain couples TRBV7-8 to TRBJ1-5; 8 bases match TRBD1. CDR3 sequence (DNA): TGTGCCAGCAGCTTAACAGGGGGTGGTAATCAGCCCCAGCATTTT. It is translated as CASSLTGGGNQPQHF.